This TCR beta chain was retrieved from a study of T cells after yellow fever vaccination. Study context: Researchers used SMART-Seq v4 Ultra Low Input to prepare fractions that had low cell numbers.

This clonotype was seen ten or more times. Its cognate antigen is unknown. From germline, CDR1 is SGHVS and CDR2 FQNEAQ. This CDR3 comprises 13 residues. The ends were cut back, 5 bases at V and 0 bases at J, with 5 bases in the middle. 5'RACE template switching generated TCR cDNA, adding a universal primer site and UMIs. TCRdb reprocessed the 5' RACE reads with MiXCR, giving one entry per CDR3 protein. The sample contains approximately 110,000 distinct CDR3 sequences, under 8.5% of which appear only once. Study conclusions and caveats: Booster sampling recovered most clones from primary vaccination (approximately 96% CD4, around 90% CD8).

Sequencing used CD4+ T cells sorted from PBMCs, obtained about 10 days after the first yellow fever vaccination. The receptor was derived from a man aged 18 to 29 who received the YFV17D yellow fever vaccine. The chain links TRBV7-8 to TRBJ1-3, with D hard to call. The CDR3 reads CASSPHSGNTIYF. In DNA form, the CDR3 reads TGTGCCAGCAGCCCCCACTCTGGAAACACCATATATTTT.